The sequence of this TCR beta chain was determined in a study of cytomegalovirus exposure and HLA in healthy donors. General study results and limits: Later analysis showed most CMV-associated TCR beta chains appearing HLA-restricted. A later analysis reportedly identified an Asian-associated ancestry cluster as carrying fewer N-insertions than the approximately 640-donor mean. Most TCR beta V segments were productive about 87% or about 30% of the time in an earlier analysis.

As for this clone: Antigen: not known.

Trimming removed 7 bases from V and 0 bases from J, with 13 bases in between. The CDR3 is 14 residues long. Primers: 60 Vbeta forward and 13 Jbeta reverse. Only in-frame clones appear in the TCRdb table, and some are missing; sequencing was by immunoSEQ multiplex PCR. This repertoire shows 55,000 to 70,000 clones, approximately 83% found once; its top ten account for 1.6%. The source of this sequence is a human donor in good health. Sample: PBMCs. V and J are TRBV5-3 and TRBJ1-1, with D maybe TRBD1 (5 bases). TRBV5-3 is noted as an ORF with a role that remains uncertain. CDR3 residues: CARGMQGMNTEAFF. The CDR3 DNA reads as TGTGCCAGAGGGATGCAGGGCATGAACACTGAAGCTTTCTTT.